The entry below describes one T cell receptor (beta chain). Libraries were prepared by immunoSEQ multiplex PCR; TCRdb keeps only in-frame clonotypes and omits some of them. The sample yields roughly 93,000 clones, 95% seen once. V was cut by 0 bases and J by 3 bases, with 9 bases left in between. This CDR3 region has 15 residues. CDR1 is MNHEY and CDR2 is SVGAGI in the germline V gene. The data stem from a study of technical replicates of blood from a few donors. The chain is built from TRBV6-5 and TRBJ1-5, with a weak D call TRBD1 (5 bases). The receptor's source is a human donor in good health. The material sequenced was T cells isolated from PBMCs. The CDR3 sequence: CASSYSHRFNQPQHF. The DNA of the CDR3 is TGTGCCAGCAGTTACTCCCACAGGTTCAATCAGCCCCAGCATTTT.